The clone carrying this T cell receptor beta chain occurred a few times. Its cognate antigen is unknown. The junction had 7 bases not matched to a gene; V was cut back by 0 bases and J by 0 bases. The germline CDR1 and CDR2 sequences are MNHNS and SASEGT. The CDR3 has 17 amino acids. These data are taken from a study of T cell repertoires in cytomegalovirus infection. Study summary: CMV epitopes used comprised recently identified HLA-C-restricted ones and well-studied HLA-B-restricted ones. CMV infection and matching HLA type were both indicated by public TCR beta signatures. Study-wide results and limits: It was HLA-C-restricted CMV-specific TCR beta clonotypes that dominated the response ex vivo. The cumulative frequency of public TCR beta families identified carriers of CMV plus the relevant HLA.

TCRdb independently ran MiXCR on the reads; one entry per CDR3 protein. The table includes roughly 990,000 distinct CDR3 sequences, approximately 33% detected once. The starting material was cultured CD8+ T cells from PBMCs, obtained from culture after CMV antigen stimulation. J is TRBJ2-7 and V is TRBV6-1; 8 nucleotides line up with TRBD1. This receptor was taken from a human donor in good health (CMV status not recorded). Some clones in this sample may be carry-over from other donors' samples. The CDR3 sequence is CASSEARDRPSSYEQYF. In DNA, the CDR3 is TGTGCCAGCAGTGAAGCACGGGACAGGCCAAGCTCCTACGAGCAGTACTTC.